The next 25 T cell receptor beta chains were all read from a single sample in a study of T cell responses to AZD1222 COVID-19 vaccine. Measured with immunoSEQ multiplex PCR; TCRdb has only the in-frame clones, and not every one. The data hold 140,000 to 150,000 clones, with about nine tenths observed a single time. The sample here was peripheral blood, taken on day 0 of MenACWY control vaccination. These receptors were collected from an adult in good health.

This clone was recorded only once. The rearrangement uses TRBV5-1 and TRBJ1-2, with 9 bases matching TRBD1. Germline trimming cut 4 bases from V and 3 bases from J; bases unmatched to any gene: 7. This CDR3 contains 15 residues. Germline V lookup: CDR1 SGHRS, CDR2 YFSETQ. In nucleotides, the CDR3 is TGCGCCAGCAGCCCGGGACAGGGAAGAGACTATGGCTACACCTTC. Translated, it gives CASSPGQGRDYGYTF.

The CDR3 region has the DNA TGTGCCAGCAGTTTCGGGGTAAGATACGAGCAGTACTTC. Translated: CASSFGVRYEQYF. The chain employs TRBV6-5 and TRBJ2-7; possible D gene TRBD2, 5 bases. The CDR3 is 13 amino acids. Per the germline V gene, CDR1 is MNHEY and CDR2 is SVGAGI. V was shortened by 4 bases and J by 4 bases, with 11 bases between the two germline ends.

The V call is TRBV19, the J call TRBJ1-4; D not resolved. This CDR3 region has 17 residues. Germline V gene data show CDR1 as LNHDA and CDR2 as SQIVND (reference sequence). Trimming left V 5 bases short and J 5 bases short, with 21 bases between. CDR3 in DNA: TGTGCCAGTAGTCTGACACCTCGACCTCCCGGAAATGAAAAACTGTTTTTT. Residues: CASSLTPRPPGNEKLFF.

V usage is TRBV12-3 or TRBV12-4 and J usage is TRBJ1-1, with TRBD1 identical over 11 bases. The CDR3 runs to 13 residues. Germline trimming cut 10 bases from V and 5 bases from J; bases unmatched to any gene: 6. The CDR3 bases are TGTGCCACCGGACAGGGGGCTTGGACTGAAGCTTTCTTT. It translates to CATGQGAWTEAFF.

J is TRBJ2-3 and V is TRBV5-1; D possibly matches TRBD1 or TRBD2 (5 bases each). CDR1 is SGHRS and CDR2 is YFSETQ in the germline V gene. The length of the CDR3 is 17 residues. Trimming left V 3 bases short and J 2 bases short, with 19 bases between. The CDR3: CASSYGAITLDTDTQYF. CDR3 sequence (DNA): TGCGCCAGCAGCTACGGGGCCATCACGCTTGACACAGATACGCAGTATTTT.

This clone was counted a few times. V gene TRBV7-2 combines with J gene TRBJ2-1; D may be TRBD2 (6 bases). CDR1 and CDR2 (germline): SGHTA, FQGNSA. V was cut by 4 bases and J by 9 bases, with 10 bases left in between. The CDR3 is 12 amino acids. The CDR3 nucleotides read TGTGCCAGCAGCTCGGGACTCGGTGAGCAGTTCTTC. Encoded protein: CASSSGLGEQFF.

The rearrangement links TRBV24-1 to TRBJ2-1; TRBD2 matches 11 bases. The junction had 10 bases not matched to a gene; V was cut back by 7 bases and J by 9 bases. CDR1 is KGHDR, CDR2 SFDVKD, per germline. CDR3 length: 15 amino acids. The CDR3 coding sequence is TGTGCCACCAGCGCAGGGCTAGCGGGAGGTGGTGAGCAGTTCTTC. This encodes CATSAGLAGGGEQFF.

This sequence joins TRBV25-1 and TRBJ1-3, with 7 bases lining up with TRBD1. With 5 bases clipped from V and 2 bases from J, the junction kept 0 bases outside the gene matches. Germline V gene data show CDR1 as MGHDK and CDR2 as SYGVNS. This CDR3 is 13 amino acids long. CDR3 region: CASSTGAGNTIYF. As DNA, the CDR3 is TGTGCCAGCAGTACAGGGGCTGGAAACACCATATATTTT.

The chain joins TRBV3-1 (or the pseudogene TRBV3-2) to TRBJ2-3; the D is unclear. The CDR3 consists of 14 residues. Germline V gene lookup returns CDR1 LGHDT and CDR2 YNNKEL (reference sequence). Trimming left V 2 bases short and J 6 bases short, with 12 bases between. CDR3 coding DNA: TGTGCCAGCAGCCAAACTCCACGAAGGGATACGCAGTATTTT. This encodes CASSQTPRRDTQYF.

The chain employs TRBV11-3 and TRBJ1-6, with D perhaps matching TRBD1 (6 bases). The CDR3 consists of 16 residues. Germline V gives CDR1 SGHNT, CDR2 YENEEA. Trimming removed 6 bases from V and 0 bases from J, with 12 bases in between. The CDR3 sequence is CASSTRGSSYNSPLHF. DNA for the CDR3: TGTGCCAGCAGTACTAGGGGGAGCTCCTATAATTCACCCCTCCACTTT.

The CDR3 region is CATGAVENTGELFF. CDR3 nucleotides: TGTGCCACAGGGGCGGTAGAAAACACCGGGGAGCTGTTTTTT. The chain combines TRBV10-3 with TRBJ2-2; D is perhaps TRBD1 (6 bases). Germline CDR1 reads ENHRY; CDR2 reads SYGVKD. The CDR3 is 14 amino acids. The V gene lost 10 bases and the J gene lost 2 bases, with 14 bases spanning the gap.

V usage is TRBV4-1 and J usage is TRBJ1-4; a possible D gene is TRBD1 (5 bases). V lost 2 bases and J lost 6, with 7 bases in between. The germline V gene has CDR1 MGHRA and CDR2 YSYEKL. The CDR3 loop spans 13 amino acids. CDR3 sequence (DNA): TGCGCCAGCAGCCAATTCAGGGATGAAAAACTGTTTTTT. The encoded protein is CASSQFRDEKLFF.

The genes are TRBV7-9 and TRBJ2-5; tentative D call: TRBD1 (5 bases). Germline V gene sequence: CDR1 SEHNR, CDR2 FQNEAQ (reference sequence). The CDR3 is 14 amino acids. V was clipped by 1 base and J by 1 base, with 7 bases between them. The CDR3 reads CASSLVTGQETQYF. CDR3 DNA: TGTGCCAGCAGCTTAGTTACAGGCCAAGAGACCCAGTACTTC.

This chain connects TRBV2 to TRBJ1-6; D is undetermined. CDR3 length equals 13 residues. Deletions cut 0 bases from V and 9 bases from J, with 6 bases between. Germline-derived CDR1 and CDR2 are SNHLY and FYNNEI. The CDR3 DNA follows: TGTGCCAGCAGTGAAGCAAGGGTTTCACCCCTCCACTTT. Amino acid sequence: CASSEARVSPLHF.

The chain is built from TRBV5-1 and TRBJ2-3; D perhaps matches TRBD2 (6 bases). The CDR3 extends over 14 amino acids. Germline V gene lookup returns CDR1 SGHRS and CDR2 YFSETQ. V was shortened by 3 bases and J by 6 bases, with 14 bases between the two germline ends. In nucleotides, the CDR3 is TGCGCCAGCAGCTCGGAGGGTCAAGCGGATACGCAGTATTTT. This gives the protein CASSSEGQADTQYF.

V is TRBV25-1 and J is TRBJ1-2; D gene uncertain. In germline, CDR1 is MGHDK, CDR2 SYGVNS. The germline V and J ends were trimmed by 2 bases and 5 bases, with 12 bases remaining between them. CDR3 length: 14 residues. Written as DNA, the CDR3 is TGTGCCAGCAGTGAACCGGGGATCTCGTATGGCTACACCTTC. Translation: CASSEPGISYGYTF.

This clone was seen more than once but under ten times. V and J are TRBV9 and TRBJ2-3; TRBD2 is a possible D gene (5 bases). Between the trimmed V and J ends, which lost 0 bases and 5 bases, there was a span of 19 bases. This CDR3 has 17 residues. The V gene's germline CDR1 is SGDLS and CDR2 YYNGEE. CDR3 sequence reads: CASSVGEGVFGGDTQYF. CDR3 coding DNA: TGTGCCAGCAGCGTAGGTGAGGGTGTGTTTGGCGGAGATACGCAGTATTTT.

This CDR3 reads CASSKAGQRIERRDYEQYF. The DNA of the CDR3 is TGTGCCAGTAGTAAGGCGGGACAGCGAATCGAACGGCGAGATTACGAGCAGTACTTC. The chain has TRBV19 and TRBJ2-7, with a weak D call TRBD1 (7 bases). This CDR3 contains 19 residues. Germline V gene lookup returns CDR1 LNHDA and CDR2 SQIVND (reference sequence). V gave up 4 bases and J gave up 4 bases, with 29 bases separating them.

This chain joins TRBV7-9 and TRBJ2-3; possibly TRBD1 for D (6 bases). Germline V gene data show CDR1 as SEHNR and CDR2 as FQNEAQ (reference sequence). V lost 2 bases and J lost 5, with 8 bases in between. The CDR3 extends over 13 amino acids. CDR3: CASSLNREDTQYF. In DNA, the CDR3 is TGTGCCAGCAGCTTAAACAGGGAAGATACGCAGTATTTT.

The chain employs TRBV7-9 and TRBJ1-2; D perhaps matches TRBD1 (5 bases). Germline-derived CDR1 and CDR2 are SEHNR and FQNEAQ (reference sequence). The CDR3 spans 15 residues. Trimming cost V 4 bases and J 4 bases, with 16 bases left between them. CDR3 in DNA: TGTGCCAGCAGCTCCTCGTGGCCCAGGGCCTATGGCTACACCTTC. This encodes CASSSSWPRAYGYTF.

The chain carries TRBV1 and TRBJ1-2. TRBV1 is a pseudogene segment. CDR3 size: 16 residues. CDR3 sequence reads: CTSSQEVPDPYYGYTF. The CDR3 DNA reads TGCACCAGCAGCCAAGAGGTCCCGGACCCATACTATGGCTACACCTTC.

The chain has TRBV9 and TRBJ1-3; 8 nucleotides align to TRBD1. The J segment lost 5 bases and the V segment lost 4 bases, leaving 8 bases of the junction unmatched. CDR3 size: 15 residues. The germline V gene has CDR1 SGDLS and CDR2 YYNGEE. The CDR3 here is CASSPEGQGRNTIYF. The CDR3 DNA sequence: TGTGCCAGCAGCCCAGAAGGACAGGGAAGAAACACCATATATTTT.

J is TRBJ1-2 and V is TRBV4-1; the D gene is possibly TRBD1 (5 bases). V lost 6 bases and J 4 bases, leaving 12 bases between the germline ends. The CDR3 contains 13 residues. Per germline, CDR1 MGHRA and CDR2 YSYEKL. DNA for the CDR3: TGCGCCAGCAGTGACGGGAGGGGCTATGGCTACACCTTC. Its translation is CASSDGRGYGYTF.

The gene calls are TRBV7-3 and TRBJ2-2, with 8 bases aligning to TRBD1. This CDR3 is 15 amino acids long. Germline trimming cut 4 bases from V and 6 bases from J; bases unmatched to any gene: 7. Germline-derived CDR1 and CDR2 are SGHTA and FQGTGA. The CDR3 DNA follows: TGTGCCAGCAGCTCCGCCCACAGGGGGGCCGGGGAGCTGTTTTTT. Protein product: CASSSAHRGAGELFF.

The V call is TRBV11-2, the J call TRBJ1-1; 7 positions agree with TRBD1. The CDR3 has 16 residues. Germline-derived CDR1 and CDR2 are SGHAT and FQNNGV. V lost 6 bases to trimming and J lost 2 bases; unmatched junction nucleotides: 12. CDR3 loop: CASRPVHGTDNTEAFF. As DNA, the CDR3 is TGTGCCAGCAGACCGGTTCACGGGACAGATAACACTGAAGCTTTCTTT.